This T cell receptor beta chain stems from a study of cytomegalovirus exposure and HLA in healthy donors. The study, taken as a whole, reports: Trimming of TCR beta V- and J-genes showed a link, identified in a later analysis, to a missense DCLRE1C variant.

The PCR contained 60 Vbeta and 13 Jbeta primers. Sequenced by immunoSEQ multiplex PCR; TCRdb stores in-frame clones only, minus some. The table records hundreds of thousands of clones, roughly 80% of them present only once. A word on this clone: Its antigen is not known.

CDR3 size: 12 residues. CDR1 is SQVTM, CDR2 ANQGSEA, per germline. V lost 7 bases to trimming and J lost 1 base, with 11 bases between them. The sequence was collected from a middle-aged man in good health and CMV-seronegative. The material sequenced was PBMCs. This chain links TRBV29-1 with TRBJ2-7; possibly TRBD1 for D (6 bases). The CDR3: CSALTGSYEQYF. Here the CDR3 DNA reads TGCAGCGCCCTGACAGGTTCCTACGAGCAGTACTTC.